The sequence of this T cell receptor beta chain was determined in a study of T-cell reconstitution after alpha-beta-depleted transplantation in children. Study-wide results and caveats: Once a year had passed after transplant, T-cell counts and diversity came mostly from newly produced T cells.

This CDR3 region has 15 residues. The ends lost 0 bases at V and 5 bases at J; junction bases unmatched: 6. Germline V lookup: CDR1 LGHDT, CDR2 YNNKEL (reference sequence). Note on this clonotype: What it recognizes is unknown.

TCRbeta library construction was performed incorporating unique molecular identifiers. TCRdb itself ran the PCR reads through MiXCR, one entry per CDR3 protein. Altogether 700,000 to 850,000 distinct CDR3 sequences are present, 15% to 20% being singletons, with the ten largest covering under 6%. The chain carries TRBV3-1 and TRBJ2-5; TRBD2 aligns across 7 bases. This receptor was obtained from a male patient younger than 18 who had a stem cell transplant for acute lymphoblastic leukemia, so the T cells may come from the graft donor. The specimen was PBMCs, mostly from graft donor cells, collected 360 days after TCRalphabeta/CD19-depleted stem cell transplant. Here the CDR3 reads CASSQEGRARETQYF. CDR3 coding DNA: TGTGCCAGCAGCCAAGAAGGGAGGGCCCGGGAGACCCAGTACTTC.